This record concerns one TCR beta chain sequence. Its matching antigen is unknown. With 5 bases removed from V and 0 bases from J, the gap between germline ends came to 11 bases. The CDR3 runs 15 residues. Germline CDR1 and CDR2: SNHLY and FYNNEI. This sample is drawn from a study of shared clonotypes between healthy human individuals. Findings and caveats of the study: Rarefaction demonstrated incomplete sorted-subset sequencing despite large depth. Non-shared clonotypes were found to have lower generation probabilities than the clonotypes that were shared by all four of the sorted-subset donors. Memory subsets generally showed lower estimated richness than naive subsets.

The protocol was immunoSEQ multiplex PCR, while the TCRdb copy is restricted to in-frame clones and leaves out a portion. The table records about 1.1 million clones, 77% of them present only once. Partitioning of CD4+ cells yielded a CD45RA+ naive subset and a CD45RA-negative memory subset. The chain employs TRBV2 and TRBJ1-5; tentatively, D is TRBD1 (5 bases). The sample was memory CD4+ T cells from PBMCs. The subset was: CD45RA-negative fraction. This clonotype was obtained from a man aged 18 to 29 in good health. Some clones in this sample may be carry-over from other donors' samples. The chain's CDR3 is CASSNEGDSNQPQHF. In DNA form, the CDR3 reads TGTGCCAGCAGTAATGAAGGGGATAGCAATCAGCCCCAGCATTTT.